The following is a T cell receptor (beta chain) sequence with its context. The antigen is not known. V shed 2 bases and J 0 bases; nucleotides not matched to a gene: 6. Germline CDR1 and CDR2: SGHNT and YENEEA. The CDR3 is 17 residues long. The data originate from a study of cytomegalovirus exposure and HLA in healthy donors. General study findings and limits: In a later analysis, compared with equally common non-associated chains, HLA-associated beta chains were more expanded.

Vbeta (60) and Jbeta (13) primers were used in the PCR. Sequenced by immunoSEQ multiplex PCR; TCRdb stores in-frame clones only, minus some. This table holds 150,000 to 200,000 clones, 70% found once. The chain carries TRBV11-3 and TRBJ2-1, with 8 bases matching TRBD2. Sequencing was done on a sample of PBMCs. This receptor was identified in a man aged 18 to 29 in good health and CMV-seropositive. The CDR3 protein is CASSLYSSGGSYNEQFF. CDR3 nucleotides: TGTGCCAGCAGCTTATATTCGAGCGGGGGCTCCTACAATGAGCAGTTCTTC.